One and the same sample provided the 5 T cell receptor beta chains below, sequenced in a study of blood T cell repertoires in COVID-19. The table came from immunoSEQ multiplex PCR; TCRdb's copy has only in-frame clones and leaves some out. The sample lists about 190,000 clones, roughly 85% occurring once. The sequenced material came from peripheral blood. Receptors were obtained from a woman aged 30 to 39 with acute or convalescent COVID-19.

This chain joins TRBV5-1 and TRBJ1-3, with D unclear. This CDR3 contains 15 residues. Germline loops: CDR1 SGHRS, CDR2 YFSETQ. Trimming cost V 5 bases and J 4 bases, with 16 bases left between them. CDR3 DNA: TGCGCCAGCAGTTCCGGGGAACATTACGGAAACACCATATATTTT. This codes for CASSSGEHYGNTIYF. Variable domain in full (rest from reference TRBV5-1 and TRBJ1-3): KAGVTQTPRYLIKTRGQQVTLSCSPISGHRSVSWYQQTPGQGLQFLFEYFSETQRNKGNFPGRFSGRQFSNSRSEMNVSTLELGDSALYLCASSSGEHYGNTIYFGEGSWLTVV.

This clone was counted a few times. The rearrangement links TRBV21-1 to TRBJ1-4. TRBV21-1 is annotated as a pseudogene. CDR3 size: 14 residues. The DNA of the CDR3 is TGTGCCAGCAGCTCGGGGGGAGATAATGAAAAACTGTTTTTT. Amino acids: CASSSGGDNEKLFF.

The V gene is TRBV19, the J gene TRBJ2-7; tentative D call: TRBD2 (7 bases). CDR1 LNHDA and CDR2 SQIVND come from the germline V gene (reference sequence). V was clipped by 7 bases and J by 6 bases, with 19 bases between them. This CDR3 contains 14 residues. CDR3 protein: CASTPWGGASEQYF. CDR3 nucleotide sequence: TGTGCCAGTACCCCCTGGGGGGGGGCATCCGAGCAGTACTTC.

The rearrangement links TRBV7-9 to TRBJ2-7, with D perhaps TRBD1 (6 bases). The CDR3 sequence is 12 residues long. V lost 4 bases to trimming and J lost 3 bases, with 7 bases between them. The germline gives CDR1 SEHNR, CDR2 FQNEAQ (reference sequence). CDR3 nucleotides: TGTGCCAGCAGCTCAGGGGACTACGAGCAGTACTTC. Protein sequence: CASSSGDYEQYF.

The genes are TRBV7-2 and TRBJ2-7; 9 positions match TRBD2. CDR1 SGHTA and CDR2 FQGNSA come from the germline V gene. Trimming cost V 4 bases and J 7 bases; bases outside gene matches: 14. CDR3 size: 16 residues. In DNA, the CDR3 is TGTGCCAGCAGCTCGCGGGGGGGACTACCCACACGAGAGCAGTACTTC. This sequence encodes CASSSRGGLPTREQYF.